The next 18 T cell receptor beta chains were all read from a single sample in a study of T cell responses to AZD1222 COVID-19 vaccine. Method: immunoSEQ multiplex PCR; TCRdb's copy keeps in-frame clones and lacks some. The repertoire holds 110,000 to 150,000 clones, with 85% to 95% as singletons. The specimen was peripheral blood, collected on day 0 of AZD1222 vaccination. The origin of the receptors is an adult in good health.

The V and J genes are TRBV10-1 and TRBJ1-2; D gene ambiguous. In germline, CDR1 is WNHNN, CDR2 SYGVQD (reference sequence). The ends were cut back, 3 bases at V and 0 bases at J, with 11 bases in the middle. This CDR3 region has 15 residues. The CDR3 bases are TGCGCCAGCAGTGAAACAGTCCTCTCTAACTATGGCTACACCTTC. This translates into CASSETVLSNYGYTF.

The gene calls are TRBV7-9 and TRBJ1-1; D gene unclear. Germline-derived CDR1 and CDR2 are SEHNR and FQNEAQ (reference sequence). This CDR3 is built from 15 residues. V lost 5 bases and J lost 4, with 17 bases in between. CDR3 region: CASSPTRGGPTEAFF. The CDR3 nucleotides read TGTGCCAGCAGCCCTACACGGGGAGGACCCACTGAAGCTTTCTTT.

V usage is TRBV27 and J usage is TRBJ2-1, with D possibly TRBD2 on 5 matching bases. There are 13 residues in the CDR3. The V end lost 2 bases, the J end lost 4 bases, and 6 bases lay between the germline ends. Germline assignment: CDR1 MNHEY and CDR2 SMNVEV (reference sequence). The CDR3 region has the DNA TGTGCCAGCAGTTTAAGGGAGTACAATGAGCAGTTCTTC. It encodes CASSLREYNEQFF.

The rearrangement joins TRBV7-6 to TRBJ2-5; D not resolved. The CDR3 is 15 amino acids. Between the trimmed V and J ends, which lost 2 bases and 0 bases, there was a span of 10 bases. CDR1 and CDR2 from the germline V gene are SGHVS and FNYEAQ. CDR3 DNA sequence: TGTGCCAGCAGCTTAAGTTCCCTGTACCAAGAGACCCAGTACTTC. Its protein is CASSLSSLYQETQYF.

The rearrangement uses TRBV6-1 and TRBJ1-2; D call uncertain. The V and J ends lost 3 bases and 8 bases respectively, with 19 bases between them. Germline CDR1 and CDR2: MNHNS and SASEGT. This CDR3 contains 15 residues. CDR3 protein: CASSDPKAASTGYTF. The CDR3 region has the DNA TGTGCCAGCAGTGACCCCAAAGCAGCGAGTACGGGCTACACCTTC.

CDR3 in DNA: TGTGCCAGCACCCGACAGGGGCTCTCAGATACGCAGTATTTT. It translates to CASTRQGLSDTQYF. This sequence joins TRBV27 and TRBJ2-3; 8 bases are shared with TRBD1. CDR3 size: 14 residues. V trimming: 7 bases; J trimming: 4 bases; junction bases outside the gene matches: 7. Per the germline V gene, CDR1 is MNHEY and CDR2 is SMNVEV (reference sequence).

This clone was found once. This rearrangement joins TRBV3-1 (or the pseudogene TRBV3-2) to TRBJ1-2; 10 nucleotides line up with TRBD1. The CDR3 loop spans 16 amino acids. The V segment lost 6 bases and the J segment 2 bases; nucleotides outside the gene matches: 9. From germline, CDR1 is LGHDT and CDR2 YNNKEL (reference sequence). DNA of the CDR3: TGTGCCAGCAGACCCGACAGGGGGCTGGCGAACTATGGCTACACCTTC. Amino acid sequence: CASRPDRGLANYGYTF.

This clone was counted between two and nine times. Here the CDR3 reads CASSEAIDSGNTIYF. For the CDR3, the DNA is TGTGCCAGCAGTGAAGCGATCGATAGCGGAAACACCATATATTTT. This rearrangement joins TRBV6-1 to TRBJ1-3; no clear D. In germline, CDR1 is MNHNS, CDR2 SASEGT. This CDR3 region has 15 residues. The ends were cut back, 0 bases at V and 4 bases at J, with 10 bases in the middle.

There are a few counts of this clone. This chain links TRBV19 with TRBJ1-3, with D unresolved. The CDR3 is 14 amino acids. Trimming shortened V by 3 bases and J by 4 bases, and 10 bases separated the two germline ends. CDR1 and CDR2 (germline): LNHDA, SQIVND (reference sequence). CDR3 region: CASSIGQQGNTIYF. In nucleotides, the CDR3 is TGTGCCAGTAGTATCGGTCAACAAGGAAACACCATATATTTT. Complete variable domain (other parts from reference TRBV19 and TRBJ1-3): DGGITQSPKYLFRKEGQNVTLSCEQNLNHDAMYWYRQDPGQGLRLIYYSQIVNDFQKGDIAEGYSVSREKKESFPLTVTSAQKNPTAFYLCASSIGQQGNTIYFGEGSWLTVV.

The CDR3 sequence: CASSHPGGSRTNEQFF. CDR3 DNA: TGCGCCAGCAGCCATCCGGGGGGTTCCCGGACTAATGAGCAGTTCTTC. J is TRBJ2-1 and V is TRBV5-1; 7 positions match TRBD2. The CDR3 sequence is 16 residues long. V gave up 4 bases and J gave up 7 bases; unmatched junction bases: 14. Per the germline V gene, CDR1 is SGHRS and CDR2 is YFSETQ.

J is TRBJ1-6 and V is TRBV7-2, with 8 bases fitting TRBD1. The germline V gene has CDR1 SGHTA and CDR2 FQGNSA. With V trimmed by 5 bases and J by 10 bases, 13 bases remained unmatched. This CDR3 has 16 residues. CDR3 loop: CASSAPTGAFTSPLHF. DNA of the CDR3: TGTGCCAGCAGCGCGCCGACAGGGGCCTTTACCTCACCCCTCCACTTT.

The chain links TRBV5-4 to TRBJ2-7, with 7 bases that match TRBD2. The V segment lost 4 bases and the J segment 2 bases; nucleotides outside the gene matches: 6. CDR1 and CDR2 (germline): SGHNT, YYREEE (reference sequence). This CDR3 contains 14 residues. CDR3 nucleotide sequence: TGTGCCAGCAGCACTTCGGGGGGTACCTACGAGCAGTACTTC. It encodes CASSTSGGTYEQYF.

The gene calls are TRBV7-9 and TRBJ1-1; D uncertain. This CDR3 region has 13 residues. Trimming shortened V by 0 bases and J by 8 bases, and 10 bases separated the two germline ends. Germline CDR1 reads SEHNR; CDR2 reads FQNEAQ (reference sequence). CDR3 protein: CASSLAADSEAFF. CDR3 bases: TGTGCCAGCAGCTTAGCAGCTGACTCGGAAGCTTTCTTT.

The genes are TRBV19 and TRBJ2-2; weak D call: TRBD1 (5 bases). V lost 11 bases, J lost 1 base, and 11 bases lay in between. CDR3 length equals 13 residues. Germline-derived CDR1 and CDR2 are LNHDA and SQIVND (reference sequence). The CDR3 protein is CAGATGNTGELFF. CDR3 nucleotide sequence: TGTGCCGGGGCAACAGGGAACACCGGGGAGCTGTTTTTT.

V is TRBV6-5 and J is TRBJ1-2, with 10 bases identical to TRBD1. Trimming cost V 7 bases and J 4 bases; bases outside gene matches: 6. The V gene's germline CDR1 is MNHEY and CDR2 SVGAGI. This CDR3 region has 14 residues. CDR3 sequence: CASTRQGAGYGYTF. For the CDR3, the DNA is TGTGCCAGCACCCGACAGGGGGCTGGCTATGGCTACACCTTC.

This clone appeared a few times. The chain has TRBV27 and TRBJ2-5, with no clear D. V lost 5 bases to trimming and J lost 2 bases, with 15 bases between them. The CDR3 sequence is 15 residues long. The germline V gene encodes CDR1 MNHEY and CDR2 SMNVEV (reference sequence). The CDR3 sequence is CASSPWETHQETQYF. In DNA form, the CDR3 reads TGTGCCAGCAGTCCTTGGGAAACCCATCAAGAGACCCAGTACTTC.

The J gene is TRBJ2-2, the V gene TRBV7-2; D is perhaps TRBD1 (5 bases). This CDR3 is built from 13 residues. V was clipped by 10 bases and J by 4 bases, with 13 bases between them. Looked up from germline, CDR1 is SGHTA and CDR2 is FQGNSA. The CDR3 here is CANRPQGTGELFF. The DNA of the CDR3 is TGTGCCAACAGGCCCCAGGGCACCGGGGAGCTGTTTTTT.

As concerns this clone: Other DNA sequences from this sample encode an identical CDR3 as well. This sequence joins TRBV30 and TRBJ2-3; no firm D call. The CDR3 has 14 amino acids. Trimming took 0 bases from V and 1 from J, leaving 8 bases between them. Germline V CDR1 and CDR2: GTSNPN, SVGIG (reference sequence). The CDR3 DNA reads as TGTGCCTGGAGTGTCGGTGTAGGCACAGATACGCAGTATTTT. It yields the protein CAWSVGVGTDTQYF.